The 27 T cell receptor beta chains listed next were all sequenced from one sample in a study of T cell responses to AZD1222 COVID-19 vaccine. Profiling relied on immunoSEQ multiplex PCR, and the TCRdb table lists in-frame clones only, not all of them. The sample records over 150,000 clones, 85% to 90% being singletons. Sequenced material: peripheral blood, taken on day 0 of MenACWY control vaccination. The source of these receptors is an adult in good health.

This clone has more than one count but fewer than ten. The J gene is TRBJ1-3, the V gene TRBV11-2; 7 nucleotides line up with TRBD1. V lost 4 bases and J lost 7; bases outside the gene matches: 10. Germline CDR1 and CDR2: SGHAT and FQNNGV. This CDR3 spans 15 amino acids. In DNA, the CDR3 is TGTGCCAGCAGCTCGGGACAGCCCGGCGGGAACACCATATATTTT. Its translation: CASSSGQPGGNTIYF.

The chain uses TRBV7-5 and TRBJ1-1. TRBV7-5 is listed as a pseudogene. The CDR3 covers 13 residues. The CDR3 sequence is CALDGKINTEAFF. The CDR3 nucleotides are TGTGCCCTAGACGGCAAAATTAACACTGAAGCTTTCTTT.

The chain carries TRBV7-9 and TRBJ2-2; 7 nucleotides agree with TRBD1. Germline CDR1 is SEHNR and CDR2 is FQNEAQ (reference sequence). J gave up 0 bases and V 5 bases, and 9 bases lay outside the gene matches. This CDR3 has 17 amino acids. The CDR3 reads CASSQLEGTANTGELFF. The CDR3 DNA reads TGTGCCAGCAGCCAGTTGGAAGGGACAGCGAACACCGGGGAGCTGTTTTTT.

J is TRBJ1-1 and V is TRBV18; D not resolved. The CDR3 extends over 15 amino acids. The germline V and J ends were trimmed by 3 bases and 3 bases, with 14 bases remaining between them. In germline, CDR1 is KGHSH, CDR2 LQKENI. The CDR3 reads CASSPVRGWDTEAFF. The CDR3 DNA follows: TGTGCCAGCTCACCCGTTCGTGGGTGGGACACTGAAGCTTTCTTT.

This clone has only a few counts. The rearrangement links TRBV28 to TRBJ1-3; weak D call: TRBD1 (5 bases). CDR1 is MDHEN and CDR2 is SYDVKM in the germline V gene. This CDR3 is built from 14 residues. Trimming took off 5 bases at V and 0 bases at J, with 8 bases between the two ends. The CDR3 coding sequence is TGTGCCAGCAGTAGGAGGGGCTCTGGAAACACCATATATTTT. Translating gives CASSRRGSGNTIYF. The whole variable domain, remainder taken from reference TRBV28 and TRBJ1-3, is DVKVTQSSRYLVKRTGEKVFLECVQDMDHENMFWYRQDPGLGLRLIYFSYDVKMKEKGDIPEGYSVSREKKERFSLILESASTNQTSMYLCASSRRGSGNTIYFGEGSWLTVV.

The chain is built from TRBV3-1 (or the pseudogene TRBV3-2) and TRBJ2-1; D might be TRBD2 (6 bases). V lost 3 bases to trimming and J lost 11 bases, with 14 bases between them. In germline, CDR1 is LGHDT, CDR2 YNNKEL (reference sequence). This CDR3 has 13 residues. CDR3 coding DNA: TGTGCCAGCAGCCAGTACCTGGAGGGCAAGCAGTTCTTC. Encoded protein: CASSQYLEGKQFF.

This clone has a single count. This CDR3 is CAISGHRGSQPQHF. The DNA for the CDR3 is TGTGCCATCAGTGGTCACAGGGGGAGTCAGCCCCAGCATTTT. The chain joins TRBV10-3 to TRBJ1-5; 8 bases are shared with TRBD1. After removal of 4 bases from V and 6 bases from J, the junction contained 5 bases not matched to a gene. Germline V CDR1 and CDR2: ENHRY, SYGVKD. The CDR3 runs to 14 residues.

The chain combines TRBV2 with TRBJ2-1; TRBD1 agrees at 8 bases. Trimming took 6 bases from V and 14 from J; bases not matched to a gene: 18. Per the germline V gene, CDR1 is SNHLY and CDR2 is FYNNEI. The CDR3 runs 15 residues. The CDR3 loop reads CASRRTTGDIQYKFF. CDR3 DNA: TGTGCCAGCAGACGAACGACAGGGGACATACAATATAAGTTCTTC.

V is TRBV28 and J is TRBJ2-7, with TRBD1 matching 9 bases. Germline CDR1 MDHEN, CDR2 SYDVKM. The V and J ends lost 1 base and 4 bases, in that order; junction bases with no gene match: 2. There are 14 residues in the CDR3. The CDR3, as DNA: TGTGCCAGCAGTTTATCCGGGACAGGGTACGAGCAGTACGTC. Its translation: CASSLSGTGYEQYV.

The V gene is TRBV24-1, the J gene TRBJ2-1; 8 bases are a match to TRBD1. The CDR3 spans 17 residues. CDR1 is KGHDR and CDR2 is SFDVKD in the germline V gene. The junction had 19 bases not matched to a gene; V was cut back by 5 bases and J by 11 bases. DNA of the CDR3: TGTGCCACCAGTGTCACCCGAGGGGGGACAGGCCATCTGAAGCAGTTCTTC. Amino acid sequence: CATSVTRGGTGHLKQFF.

CDR3 protein: CAWSRTSTDTQYF. The DNA for the CDR3 is TGTGCCTGGAGTAGGACTTCCACAGATACGCAGTATTTT. The J gene is TRBJ2-3, the V gene TRBV30; tentatively, D is TRBD2 (5 bases). From germline, CDR1 is GTSNPN and CDR2 SVGIG (reference sequence). Trimming left V 2 bases short and J 2 bases short, with 8 bases between. The CDR3 sequence is 13 residues long.

V gene TRBV9 combines with J gene TRBJ1-4, with a possible D match to TRBD1 (5 bases). Germline loops: CDR1 SGDLS, CDR2 YYNGEE. Trimming cost V 3 bases and J 0 bases, with 12 bases left between them. CDR3 length: 16 residues. The chain's CDR3 is CASSEGPSATNEKLFF. In DNA, the CDR3 is TGTGCCAGCAGCGAGGGACCGAGTGCAACTAATGAAAAACTGTTTTTT.

In its sample, this clone was seen a few times. The genes are TRBV24-1 and TRBJ2-7; D tentatively fits TRBD1 or TRBD2 (6 bases each). The CDR3 has 14 residues. V was shortened by 0 bases and J by 9 bases, with 14 bases between the two germline ends. Germline V lookup: CDR1 KGHDR, CDR2 SFDVKD. The CDR3 spells CATSDLKGGPRQYF. CDR3 sequence (DNA): TGTGCCACCAGTGATTTGAAGGGGGGCCCAAGGCAGTACTTC.

The chain uses TRBV9 and TRBJ2-1, with 10 bases fitting TRBD2. The CDR3 has 15 amino acids. The germline V gene encodes CDR1 SGDLS and CDR2 YYNGEE. Trimming cost V 3 bases and J 4 bases; bases outside gene matches: 4. DNA for the CDR3: TGTGCCAGCAGCGCCTTAGCGGGAGGTTACAATGAGCAGTTCTTC. This sequence encodes CASSALAGGYNEQFF.

The rearrangement joins TRBV28 to TRBJ1-5, with 8 bases identical to TRBD1. The germline CDR1 and CDR2 sequences are MDHEN and SYDVKM. The V gene end was trimmed by 3 bases and the J gene end by 4 bases; junction bases not matched to a gene: 8. CDR3 length equals 16 residues. The CDR3, as DNA: TGTGCCAGCAGTTTCCATGGACAGGGTGGGAATCAGCCCCAGCATTTT. Translation: CASSFHGQGGNQPQHF.

V usage is TRBV19 and J usage is TRBJ1-2, with D perhaps TRBD1 (5 bases). Between the trimmed V and J ends, which lost 3 bases and 8 bases, there was a span of 10 bases. The CDR3 sequence is 12 residues long. In germline, CDR1 is LNHDA, CDR2 SQIVND (reference sequence). CDR3 loop: CASSIRGAGYTF. In DNA, the CDR3 is TGTGCCAGTAGTATCCGGGGCGCAGGCTACACCTTC.

This sequence joins TRBV19 and TRBJ2-7, with TRBD2 matching 9 bases. Germline CDR1 reads LNHDA; CDR2 reads SQIVND (reference sequence). Losses at the gene ends were 9 bases for V and 2 bases for J; bases not matched to a gene: 14. CDR3 length: 16 amino acids. CDR3 loop: CASPLTTSGPTYEQYF. CDR3 DNA: TGTGCCAGCCCTCTGACGACTAGCGGTCCCACCTACGAGCAGTACTTC.

The V call is TRBV6-2 or TRBV6-3, the J call TRBJ1-2, with TRBD1 as a possible D gene (6 bases). From germline, CDR1 is MNHEY and CDR2 SVGEGT. V was shortened by 6 bases and J by 4 bases, with 12 bases between the two germline ends. This CDR3 region has 13 residues. Here the CDR3 DNA reads TGTGCCAGCAGCCTACAGGGAGTCTATGGCTACACCTTC. Amino acids: CASSLQGVYGYTF.

V and J are TRBV7-6 and TRBJ1-2; possible D gene TRBD1, 6 bases. CDR1 and CDR2 (germline): SGHVS, FNYEAQ. V was shortened by 1 base and J by 3 bases, with 9 bases between the two germline ends. This CDR3 has 14 residues. CDR3 DNA: TGTGCCAGCAGCTTAGGTCACAGGGACTATGGCTACACCTTC. Translation: CASSLGHRDYGYTF.

V is TRBV11-3 and J is TRBJ1-4; D might be TRBD1 (6 bases). Between the trimmed V and J ends, which lost 5 bases and 3 bases, there was a span of 16 bases. CDR1 is SGHNT and CDR2 is YENEEA in the germline V gene. CDR3 length equals 16 residues. CDR3 protein: CASSPSRGWSNEKLFF. The CDR3 DNA reads as TGTGCCAGCAGCCCAAGCAGGGGTTGGTCTAATGAAAAACTGTTTTTT. The variable domain in full, with the rest retrieved from reference TRBV11-3 and TRBJ1-4, is EAGVVQSPRYKIIEKKQPVAFWCNPISGHNTLYWYLQNLGQGPELLIRYENEEAVDDSQLPKDRFSAERLKGVDSTLKIQPAELGDSAVYLCASSPSRGWSNEKLFFGSGTQLSVL.

The chain couples TRBV7-9 to TRBJ2-5, with 11 nucleotides matching TRBD1. This CDR3 is built from 15 residues. In germline, CDR1 is SEHNR, CDR2 FQNEAQ (reference sequence). V dropped 5 bases and J dropped 4; count of bases not matched to a gene: 6. The CDR3 DNA reads as TGTGCCAGCAGCCGTTGGACAGGGGGCTTAGAGACCCAGTACTTC. Translating gives CASSRWTGGLETQYF. Full variable domain (missing parts from reference TRBV7-9 and TRBJ2-5): DTGVSQNPRHKITKRGQNVTFRCDPISEHNRLYWYRQTLGQGPEFLTYFQNEAQLEKSRLLSDRFSAERPKGSFSTLEIQRTEQGDSAMYLCASSRWTGGLETQYFGPGTRLLVL.

The chain uses TRBV7-2 and TRBJ2-1; maybe TRBD1 (5 bases). Germline V lookup: CDR1 SGHTA, CDR2 FQGNSA. CDR3 length: 17 amino acids. The ends were cut back, 1 base at V and 3 bases at J, with 16 bases in the middle. Here the CDR3 DNA reads TGTGCCAGCAGCTTAGTGACATTAACAGGCGTCTACAATGAGCAGTTCTTC. Its protein product is CASSLVTLTGVYNEQFF.

This clone has more than one count but fewer than ten. V usage is TRBV7-9 and J usage is TRBJ1-4; 10 bases are a match to TRBD1. Germline values: CDR1 SEHNR, CDR2 FQNEAQ (reference sequence). This CDR3 is 16 amino acids long. J was trimmed by 3 bases and V by 5 bases; bases with no gene match: 6. CDR3 in DNA: TGTGCCAGCAGCCCAAGACAGGGGGCCCCTAATGAAAAACTGTTTTTT. This encodes CASSPRQGAPNEKLFF.

The chain employs TRBV5-1 and TRBJ2-1, with D perhaps assigned TRBD1 or TRBD2 (5 bases each). The CDR3 loop spans 16 amino acids. Germline CDR1 is SGHRS and CDR2 is YFSETQ. V lost 1 base and J lost 0, with 11 bases in between. The CDR3 bases are TGCGCCAGCAGCTTGCAGGGACCTAGCTCCTACAATGAGCAGTTCTTC. Protein: CASSLQGPSSYNEQFF.

This clone was seen ten or more times. The chain uses TRBV4-1 and TRBJ1-1; 7 bases fit TRBD1. The CDR3 runs to 14 residues. The germline gives CDR1 MGHRA, CDR2 YSYEKL. The V and J ends lost 3 bases and 1 base, in that order; junction bases with no gene match: 2. This CDR3 reads CASSHGQANTEAFF. CDR3 coding DNA: TGCGCCAGCAGCCACGGACAGGCGAACACTGAAGCTTTCTTT.

The rearrangement links TRBV28 to TRBJ1-3, with D perhaps TRBD1 (6 bases). V gave up 7 bases and J gave up 2 bases, with 15 bases separating them. CDR1 and CDR2 (germline): MDHEN, SYDVKM. The CDR3 has 15 amino acids. This CDR3 reads CASNPRGGTGNTIYF. The CDR3, as DNA: TGTGCCAGCAACCCCAGAGGGGGGACTGGAAACACCATATATTTT.

The chain links TRBV29-1 to TRBJ2-5, with TRBD2 identical over 7 bases. The V gene's germline CDR1 is SQVTM and CDR2 ANQGSEA. CDR3 length equals 13 residues. Germline trimming cut 6 bases from V and 5 bases from J; bases unmatched to any gene: 9. Here the CDR3 DNA reads TGCAGCGTCAAGGGAGGGCGAGGGGAGACCCAGTACTTC. Translation: CSVKGGRGETQYF.